This T cell receptor beta chain is from a study of Graves' ophthalmopathy and Graves' hyperthyroidism. This clonotype occurred many times. Antigen: not known. Study outcomes and limitations: Detected in blood as well were most expanded thyroid clonotypes with frequency above 0.001.

The germline gives CDR1 SQVTM, CDR2 ANQGSEA. J lost 7 bases, V lost 7 bases, and 8 bases had no gene match. There are 12 residues in the CDR3. CDR3 regions of TCR beta were amplified from RNA transcripts. Amplification began with first-round RT-PCR using HTBI primers, then second-round multiplex PCR was performed. TCRdb used MiXCR to reprocess the multiplex PCR reads, holding one entry per CDR3 protein. Here the sample spans 300,000 to 500,000 distinct CDR3 sequences, 15% being singletons. By definition, stable hyperthyroidism involved no ophthalmopathy within 18 months of follow-up. The authors used Ficoll-Paque density gradient centrifugation to separate PBMCs. The input was around 9 ml of fresh peripheral blood.

The sequence was obtained from a woman younger than 35 with stable Graves' hyperthyroidism. Sequencing input: peripheral blood. The J gene is TRBJ1-1, the V gene TRBV29-1, with TRBD1 matching over 8 bases. Here the CDR3 DNA reads TGCAGCGATAACAGGGGGACGGGTGAAGCTTTCTTT. Translating gives CSDNRGTGEAFF. The full variable domain, its missing parts supplied by reference TRBV29-1 and TRBJ1-1, is SAVISQKPSRDICQRGTSLTIQCQVDSQVTMMFWYRQQPGQSLTLIATANQGSEATYESGFVIDKFPISRPNLTFSTLTVSNMSPEDSSIYLCSDNRGTGEAFFGQGTRLTVV.